Reported below is one T cell receptor beta chain. Antigen unknown. Some clones are missing from TCRdb's copy, which holds only in-frame ones; the method was immunoSEQ multiplex PCR. The sample shows 100,000 to 150,000 clones, more than 85% of them seen only once. The data belong to a study of T cell responses to AZD1222 COVID-19 vaccine. Looked up from germline, CDR1 is MDHEN and CDR2 is SYDVKM. The length of the CDR3 is 19 residues. V shed 6 bases and J 3 bases; nucleotides not matched to a gene: 20. Findings of the study overall: Donors, mostly white British, included more females; clonal diversity was possibly underestimated. As reported, nearly half of all spike-specific TCRs target variant regions that are unmutated. Along spike, vaccine-associated CD4 TCRs were found throughout, with dominance at 160-218 and 743-854. Sampled repertoires all dated from after the peak T cell response.

This sequence was found in an adult who received the AZD1222 COVID-19 vaccine. The rearrangement uses TRBV28 and TRBJ1-1; 9 nucleotides line up with TRBD1. The input for sequencing was peripheral blood, taken 28 days after the second AZD1222 dose. The chain's CDR3 is CASSTHTTGGGAWDTEAFF. The CDR3 bases are TGTGCCAGCAGCACCCATACGACAGGGGGTGGGGCCTGGGACACTGAAGCTTTCTTT.